This T cell receptor beta chain is from a study of monozygotic twins with inflammatory bowel disease. TCRdb reprocessed the 5' RACE reads and stores each CDR3 protein as one record, lacking DNA. The sample totals over 150,000 distinct CDR3 sequences; its top ten clones hold roughly 2.6%. The CDR3 sequence is 12 residues long. CDR1 and CDR2 (germline): SQVTM, ANQGSEA. The origin of this receptor is a human donor with ulcerative colitis or Crohn's disease, or a healthy co-twin of an affected twin (not recorded which). This chain links TRBV29-1 with TRBJ2-1; there is no DNA to check the TCRdb D call of TRBD2. The sequenced material came from blood. The CDR3: CSAGRGSNEQFF.